Described below is a single TCR beta chain sequence and its context. The record originates from a study of blood T cell repertoires in COVID-19. About the research overall: Italy, Spain and the United States were the sources of the convalescent and acute COVID-19 samples. The cDNA or gDNA used as material had been derived from T cells, B-cell-depleted T cells, or PBMCs.

In the original analysis: How many nucleated cells were present was estimated from reference gene primer amplification. Sequencing used immunoSEQ multiplex PCR; TCRdb keeps in-frame clones, though not all of them. Clone size and the V and J calls come from that table; the DNA yielded D and trimming. The sample yields fewer than 200,000 clones, over 80% seen once. Per germline, CDR1 MNHEY and CDR2 SVGAGI. This CDR3 contains 13 residues. Trimming left V 6 bases short and J 4 bases short, with 12 bases between. This clonotype was sampled from a woman older than 75 with active or convalescent COVID-19. The chain joins TRBV6-5 to TRBJ1-1, with D tentatively TRBD1 (5 bases). Source material: peripheral blood. The CDR3 nucleotides are TGTGCCAGCAGCCAGGGTGGATCCACTGAAGCTTTCTTT. Amino acid sequence: CASSQGGSTEAFF.